The source of this TCR beta chain is a study of T cell changes during pregnancy in multiple sclerosis. Using immunoSEQ multiplex PCR, the repertoire was profiled, and TCRdb retains in-frame clones only, with some absent. Of tens of thousands of clones in the sample, under 95% were seen once. The CDR3 length is 15 residues. The V gene lost 3 bases and the J gene lost 3 bases, with 14 bases spanning the gap. Germline V gene data show CDR1 as LNHDA and CDR2 as SQIVND (reference sequence). V and J are TRBV19 and TRBJ1-1; D not certain. The sample in question was CD4+ T cells from peripheral blood mononuclear cells, obtained in the second trimester of pregnancy. This clonotype was obtained from a female donor with multiple sclerosis, enrolled in a pregnancy study. The DNA for the CDR3 is TGTGCCAGTAGTATTACCCCGGGGAGGGACACTGAAGCTTTCTTT. Translating gives CASSITPGRDTEAFF. The entire variable domain, with the rest obtained from reference TRBV19 and TRBJ1-1, is as follows: DGGITQSPKYLFRKEGQNVTLSCEQNLNHDAMYWYRQDPGQGLRLIYYSQIVNDFQKGDIAEGYSVSREKKESFPLTVTSAQKNPTAFYLCASSITPGRDTEAFFGQGTRLTVV.